These T cell receptor beta chains were read from a single sample in a study of cytomegalovirus exposure and HLA in healthy donors. Clones were sequenced by immunoSEQ multiplex PCR, and TCRdb holds only the in-frame ones, with some missing. The sample consists of about 190,000 clones, approximately 80% of them appearing once. Sequenced material: PBMCs. The receptors originated from a man in his forties in good health and CMV-seropositive. Each CDR3 is given with its conserved first and last residue. Each record gives: D gene, clone size, V gene, J gene, CDR3 protein, CDR3 DNA. A D gene is named only where the DNA matches it firmly. Not every row has a clone size; where given, it reads once, few, many or a size class.

D: NA; size: once; V: TRBV6-1; J: TRBJ1-2; CDR3: CASRSGWGRGYTF; DNA: TGTGCCAGCAGGAGTGGTTGGGGGCGAGGCTACACCTTC
D: NA; size: once; V: TRBV5-1; J: TRBJ2-7; CDR3: CASSLVAAGASYEQYF; DNA: TGCGCCAGCAGCTTGGTGGCCGCAGGGGCCTCCTACGAGCAGTACTTC
D: NA; size: NA; V: TRBV5-1; J: TRBJ1-1; CDR3: CASSQATVNTEAFF; DNA: TGCGCCAGCAGCCAGGCGACAGTGAACACTGAAGCTTTCTTT
D: TRBD2; size: NA; V: TRBV10-1; J: TRBJ2-7; CDR3: CASRAGGEQYF; DNA: TGCGCCAGCAGAGCGGGGGGCGAGCAGTACTTC
D: NA; size: NA; V: TRBV10-1; J: TRBJ2-3; CDR3: CASSDGTRSTDTQYF; DNA: TGCGCCAGCAGTGATGGGACACGTAGCACAGATACGCAGTATTTT
D: TRBD1; size: once; V: TRBV6-1; J: TRBJ2-7; CDR3: CASSGQGGSYEQYF; DNA: TGTGCCAGCAGTGGACAGGGGGGTTCCTACGAGCAGTACTTC
D: TRBD1; size: NA; V: TRBV23-1; J: TRBJ1-1; CDR3: CASRTGGTEAFF; DNA: TGCGCCAGCAGGACAGGGGGTACTGAAGCTTTCTTT
D: NA; size: NA; V: TRBV5-1; J: TRBJ2-2; CDR3: CASSPRSGYTGELFF; DNA: TGCGCCAGCAGCCCTAGGTCCGGATACACCGGGGAGCTGTTTTTT
D: NA; size: NA; V: TRBV19; J: TRBJ2-7; CDR3: CASSIRQGEQYF; DNA: TGTGCCAGTAGTATCCGGCAGGGCGAGCAGTACTTC
D: NA; size: NA; V: TRBV7-8; J: TRBJ1-1; CDR3: CASSLIRGGGTEAFF; DNA: TGTGCCAGCAGCTTAATAAGGGGAGGTGGCACTGAAGCTTTCTTT
D: NA; size: NA; V: TRBV14; J: TRBJ1-2; CDR3: CASSQGARGYGYTF; DNA: TGTGCCAGCAGCCAGGGGGCCCGTGGCTATGGCTACACCTTC
D: TRBD2; size: NA; V: TRBV19; J: TRBJ2-7; CDR3: CATLAREGFEQYF; DNA: TGTGCCACCCTAGCCAGGGAGGGGTTCGAGCAGTACTTC
D: TRBD2; size: NA; V: TRBV6-6; J: TRBJ2-2; CDR3: CASRSGSGGELFF; DNA: TGTGCCAGCAGGAGCGGGAGTGGCGGGGAGCTGTTTTTT
D: NA; size: few; V: TRBV7-2; J: TRBJ1-2; CDR3: CASSFNPPAGGGGYTF; DNA: TGTGCCAGCAGCTTTAACCCTCCCGCGGGGGGCGGAGGCTACACCTTC
D: TRBD2; size: once; V: TRBV6-1; J: TRBJ2-1; CDR3: CASSKSGGPYNEQFF; DNA: TGTGCCAGCAGTAAATCGGGGGGGCCATACAATGAGCAGTTCTTC
D: TRBD1; size: NA; V: TRBV10-3; J: TRBJ1-1; CDR3: CATRGQGRATEAFF; DNA: TGTGCCACCAGGGGACAGGGTCGCGCCACTGAAGCTTTCTTT
D: NA; size: NA; V: TRBV29-1; J: TRBJ2-1; CDR3: CSVPSQGHEQFF; DNA: TGCAGCGTCCCCTCACAGGGCCATGAGCAGTTCTTC
D: NA; size: NA; V: TRBV18; J: TRBJ2-5; CDR3: CASSRSTIETQYF; DNA: TGTGCCAGCTCACGGAGTACAATCGAGACCCAGTACTTC
D: TRBD2; size: NA; V: TRBV6-5; J: TRBJ2-7; CDR3: CASSRETSGTYEQYF; DNA: TGTGCCAGCAGTCGAGAGACTAGCGGGACCTACGAGCAGTACTTC
D: NA; size: NA; V: TRBV10-1; J: TRBJ1-2; CDR3: CASSESLNYGYTF; DNA: TGCGCCAGCAGTGAATCCCTTAACTATGGCTACACCTTC
D: TRBD2; size: once; V: TRBV6-1; J: TRBJ2-7; CDR3: CASSEAGGAYEQYF; DNA: TGTGCCAGCAGTGAAGCTGGGGGGGCCTACGAGCAGTACTTC
D: NA; size: NA; V: TRBV2; J: TRBJ2-7; CDR3: CASSETGQTYEQYF; DNA: TGTGCCAGCAGTGAAACAGGGCAGACCTACGAGCAGTACTTC
D: NA; size: few; V: TRBV27; J: TRBJ1-2; CDR3: CASSPQDHYGYTF; DNA: TGTGCCAGCAGCCCGCAGGATCACTATGGCTACACCTTC
D: TRBD2; size: NA; V: TRBV6-4; J: TRBJ2-7; CDR3: CASRGGLAELYEQYF; DNA: TGTGCCAGCAGAGGGGGACTAGCGGAACTCTACGAGCAGTACTTC
D: NA; size: NA; V: TRBV10-3; J: TRBJ2-7; CDR3: CAISESQGTGEQYF; DNA: TGTGCCATCAGTGAGTCACAGGGCACAGGCGAGCAGTACTTC
D: NA; size: NA; V: TRBV28; J: TRBJ2-7; CDR3: CASTRGGLGYEQYF; DNA: TGTGCCAGCACCCGAGGAGGGCTGGGCTACGAGCAGTACTTC
D: NA; size: NA; V: TRBV5-1; J: TRBJ2-7; CDR3: CASSPPTNEQYF; DNA: TGCGCCAGCAGCCCACCGACAAACGAGCAGTACTTC
D: NA; size: once; V: TRBV11-2; J: TRBJ1-2; CDR3: CASSSDDSLYGYTF; DNA: TGTGCCAGCAGCTCCGACGACAGCCTCTATGGCTACACCTTC
D: TRBD1; size: once; V: TRBV9; J: TRBJ2-2; CDR3: CASSPQQGTNTGELFF; DNA: TGTGCCAGCAGCCCACAACAGGGGACGAACACCGGGGAGCTGTTTTTT
D: TRBD1; size: NA; V: TRBV6-5; J: TRBJ2-2; CDR3: CASNPTGGRIGELFF; DNA: TGTGCCAGCAATCCAACAGGGGGAAGGATCGGGGAGCTGTTTTTT
D: TRBD2; size: NA; V: TRBV5-4; J: TRBJ2-5; CDR3: CASSPRGLAGGRETQYF; DNA: TGTGCCAGCAGCCCCCGGGGACTAGCGGGGGGAAGAGAGACCCAGTACTTC
D: TRBD1; size: NA; V: TRBV19; J: TRBJ2-7; CDR3: CASSTSTGTGGGQYF; DNA: TGTGCCAGTAGTACCTCGACCGGGACAGGGGGCGGGCAGTACTTC
D: NA; size: few; V: TRBV2; J: TRBJ2-7; CDR3: CASSDVQDTYEQYF; DNA: TGTGCCAGCAGTGATGTTCAGGATACCTACGAGCAGTACTTC
D: NA; size: NA; V: TRBV2; J: TRBJ1-3; CDR3: CASSDTDSGNTIYF; DNA: TGTGCCAGCAGTGACACAGACTCTGGAAACACCATATATTTT
D: NA; size: NA; V: TRBV2; J: TRBJ1-3; CDR3: CASNTGFGNTIYF; DNA: TGTGCCAGCAATACAGGCTTTGGAAACACCATATATTTT
D: TRBD1; size: NA; V: TRBV5-1; J: TRBJ1-3; CDR3: CASSRGQGSGNTIYF; DNA: TGCGCCAGCAGCCGCGGACAGGGCAGTGGAAACACCATATATTTT
D: NA; size: NA; V: TRBV6-5; J: TRBJ1-1; CDR3: CASSVGGNTEAFF; DNA: TGTGCCAGCAGCGTAGGAGGGAACACTGAAGCTTTCTTT
D: TRBD1; size: NA; V: TRBV29-1; J: TRBJ1-4; CDR3: CSVTGATTNEKLFF; DNA: TGCAGCGTTACAGGGGCCACGACTAATGAAAAACTGTTTTTT
D: TRBD1; size: NA; V: TRBV18; J: TRBJ1-4; CDR3: CASSPRQGAKTNEKLFF; DNA: TGTGCCAGCTCACCTAGACAGGGGGCGAAGACTAATGAAAAACTGTTTTTT
D: TRBD1; size: NA; V: TRBV19; J: TRBJ1-2; CDR3: CASSTPGTGGPTGYGYTF; DNA: TGTGCCAGTAGTACCCCCGGGACAGGGGGACCTACCGGGTATGGCTACACCTTC
D: NA; size: NA; V: TRBV2; J: TRBJ2-2; CDR3: CASSEIASTNTGELFF; DNA: TGTGCCAGCAGTGAAATAGCGAGTACGAACACCGGGGAGCTGTTTTTT
D: NA; size: NA; V: TRBV7-8; J: TRBJ1-6; CDR3: CASSYSGAGNSPLHF; DNA: TGTGCCAGCAGCTACTCAGGCGCTGGGAATTCACCCCTCCACTTT
D: TRBD2; size: NA; V: TRBV6-1; J: TRBJ2-1; CDR3: CASSLLAGENNEQFF; DNA: TGTGCCAGCAGCTTACTAGCGGGAGAGAACAATGAGCAGTTCTTC
D: TRBD1; size: NA; V: TRBV7-2; J: TRBJ2-2; CDR3: CASSLGQGVSGELFF; DNA: TGTGCCAGCAGCCTGGGACAGGGGGTTAGCGGGGAGCTGTTTTTT
D: TRBD1; size: NA; V: TRBV11-2; J: TRBJ2-7; CDR3: CASSLVWGQSTQSYEQYF; DNA: TGTGCCAGCAGCTTAGTCTGGGGACAGAGTACCCAAAGCTACGAGCAGTACTTC
D: NA; size: NA; V: TRBV19; J: TRBJ1-1; CDR3: CASGVGPNTEAFF; DNA: TGTGCCAGCGGGGTAGGGCCGAACACTGAAGCTTTCTTT
D: TRBD2; size: NA; V: TRBV10-3; J: TRBJ2-5; CDR3: CAISESGLAETQYF; DNA: TGTGCCATCAGTGAGTCTGGACTAGCGGAGACCCAGTACTTC
D: TRBD2; size: NA; V: TRBV5-1; J: TRBJ2-5; CDR3: CASSSTFRGAGGETQYF; DNA: TGCGCCAGCAGCTCCACCTTCCGGGGCGCGGGAGGGGAGACCCAGTACTTC
D: NA; size: NA; V: TRBV28; J: TRBJ1-1; CDR3: CASRETVGGKRSEAFF; DNA: TGTGCCAGCAGGGAGACTGTGGGGGGTAAGAGGTCTGAAGCTTTCTTT
D: TRBD2; size: NA; V: TRBV5-1; J: TRBJ2-1; CDR3: CASSLASGGARGEQFF; DNA: TGCGCCAGCAGCTTGGCTAGCGGGGGGGCCCGGGGTGAGCAGTTCTTC
D: TRBD1; size: NA; V: TRBV5-6; J: TRBJ1-1; CDR3: CASRFTGGRLSEAFF; DNA: TGTGCCAGCAGGTTCACAGGGGGAAGACTATCTGAAGCTTTCTTT
D: TRBD1; size: NA; V: TRBV27; J: TRBJ1-2; CDR3: CASSQNRGMDYGYTF; DNA: TGTGCCAGCAGTCAAAACAGGGGGATGGACTATGGCTACACCTTC
D: NA; size: NA; V: TRBV7-3; J: TRBJ1-6; CDR3: CASSLIPRTASGSFPLHF; DNA: TGTGCCAGCAGCTTAATACCACGGACAGCCTCAGGTAGTTTCCCCCTCCACTTT
D: TRBD2; size: NA; V: TRBV5-1; J: TRBJ2-3; CDR3: CASSLVPSGGASTDTQYF; DNA: TGCGCCAGCAGCTTGGTGCCTAGCGGGGGGGCAAGCACAGATACGCAGTATTTT
D: TRBD1; size: NA; V: TRBV5-1; J: TRBJ1-4; CDR3: CASSPDREGEKLFF; DNA: TGCGCCAGCAGCCCGGACAGGGAAGGGGAAAAACTGTTTTTT
D: NA; size: few; V: TRBV4-3; J: TRBJ2-3; CDR3: CASSQVSRGDTQYF; DNA: TGCGCCAGCAGCCAAGTTAGCCGGGGGGATACGCAGTATTTT
D: TRBD2; size: NA; V: TRBV2; J: TRBJ2-7; CDR3: CASSVGTSSLEQYF; DNA: TGTGCCAGCAGTGTAGGGACTAGCTCCCTCGAGCAGTACTTC